The rows below give T cell receptor beta chains drawn from one sample of a study of OX40 agonist ivuxolimab in advanced cancers. Clones were sequenced by immunoSEQ multiplex PCR, and TCRdb holds only the in-frame ones, with some missing. The table lists 35,000 to 40,000 clones, around four fifths of them singletons, with approximately 37% in the top ten. The sequencing here drew on CD4+ or CD8+ T cells sorted from blood, taken in a trial of the OX40 agonist ivuxolimab. The receptors shown here come from an adult with an advanced solid tumor such as melanoma, head and neck, liver or kidney cancer. CDR3s include the opening cysteine and the closing phenylalanine or tryptophan. A D gene is named only where the DNA matches it firmly. The listing skips clone size in some rows; elsewhere it reads once, few, many or a size class.

d_gene: TRBD1; j_gene: TRBJ2-3; abundance: .; v_gene: TRBV6-4; CDR3nt: TGTGCCAGCAGGGCCTCCGGGACAGGGGGCCGGGGCACAGATACGCAGTATTTT; CDR3aa: CASRASGTGGRGTDTQYF
d_gene: .; j_gene: TRBJ1-2; abundance: .; v_gene: TRBV6-4; CDR3nt: TGTGCCAACGTGAAGGACAGTGACGGCTACACCTTC; CDR3aa: CANVKDSDGYTF
d_gene: .; j_gene: TRBJ1-5; abundance: .; v_gene: TRBV10-3; CDR3nt: TGTGCCATCAGGGATACACAGGCCTCCAATCAGCCCCAGCATTTT; CDR3aa: CAIRDTQASNQPQHF
d_gene: .; j_gene: TRBJ1-2; abundance: few; v_gene: TRBV5-4; CDR3nt: TGTGCCAGCAGCTTGGGAGAGGCGGCTAACTATGGCTACACCTTC; CDR3aa: CASSLGEAANYGYTF
d_gene: TRBD2; j_gene: TRBJ2-7; abundance: .; v_gene: TRBV28; CDR3nt: TGTGCCAGCAGTTCCGGAGGACTAGCAGCCCACTACGAGCAGTACTTC; CDR3aa: CASSSGGLAAHYEQYF
d_gene: .; j_gene: TRBJ1-1; abundance: .; v_gene: TRBV7-8; CDR3nt: TGTGCCAGCAGCTTAAGGTCAGAACAGACTGAAGCTTTCTTT; CDR3aa: CASSLRSEQTEAFF
d_gene: TRBD1; j_gene: TRBJ1-3; abundance: .; v_gene: TRBV6-6; CDR3nt: TGTGCCAGCAGTCTCGACAGGGCAGGAGGAAACACCATATATTTT; CDR3aa: CASSLDRAGGNTIYF
d_gene: TRBD1; j_gene: TRBJ1-5; abundance: .; v_gene: TRBV6-5; CDR3nt: TGTGCCAGCAGGGGACAGAATAGCAATCAGCCCCAGCATTTT; CDR3aa: CASRGQNSNQPQHF
d_gene: .; j_gene: TRBJ1-3; abundance: .; v_gene: TRBV6-1; CDR3nt: TGTGCCAGCAGTGAGATCTCTGGAAACACCATATATTTT; CDR3aa: CASSEISGNTIYF
d_gene: .; j_gene: TRBJ1-1; abundance: once; v_gene: TRBV18; CDR3nt: TGTGCCAGCTCACCACCTAACGGGGCGGCGAACACTGAAGCTTTCTTT; CDR3aa: CASSPPNGAANTEAFF
d_gene: .; j_gene: TRBJ1-3; abundance: .; v_gene: TRBV4-1; CDR3nt: TGCGCCAGCAGCCAAGCAGGCTCTGGAAACACCATATATTTT; CDR3aa: CASSQAGSGNTIYF
d_gene: .; j_gene: TRBJ2-5; abundance: .; v_gene: TRBV2; CDR3nt: TGTGCCAGCAGTGAGACCTTGGGGACCCAGTACTTC; CDR3aa: CASSETLGTQYF
d_gene: .; j_gene: TRBJ2-2; abundance: .; v_gene: TRBV30; CDR3nt: TGTGCCTGGAGTACGGGTCGGACTGGTGGAACCGGGGAGCTGTTTTTT; CDR3aa: CAWSTGRTGGTGELFF
d_gene: TRBD1; j_gene: TRBJ2-2; abundance: once; v_gene: TRBV5-1; CDR3nt: TGCGCCAGCAGTCGTTGGACAGGGGACACCGGGGAGCTGTTTTTT; CDR3aa: CASSRWTGDTGELFF
d_gene: TRBD1; j_gene: TRBJ2-1; abundance: .; v_gene: TRBV5-1; CDR3nt: TGCGCCAGCAGCCCTCCCGGACAGGGGGACAATGAGCAGTTCTTC; CDR3aa: CASSPPGQGDNEQFF
d_gene: .; j_gene: TRBJ2-3; abundance: .; v_gene: TRBV27; CDR3nt: TGTGCCAGCAGTTCAGGGACGGCTAGCACAGATACGCAGTATTTT; CDR3aa: CASSSGTASTDTQYF
d_gene: .; j_gene: TRBJ2-2; abundance: few; v_gene: TRBV5-8; CDR3nt: TGTGCCAGCAGCGCCAACGATTGGGGAGGCACCGGGGAGCTGTTTTTT; CDR3aa: CASSANDWGGTGELFF